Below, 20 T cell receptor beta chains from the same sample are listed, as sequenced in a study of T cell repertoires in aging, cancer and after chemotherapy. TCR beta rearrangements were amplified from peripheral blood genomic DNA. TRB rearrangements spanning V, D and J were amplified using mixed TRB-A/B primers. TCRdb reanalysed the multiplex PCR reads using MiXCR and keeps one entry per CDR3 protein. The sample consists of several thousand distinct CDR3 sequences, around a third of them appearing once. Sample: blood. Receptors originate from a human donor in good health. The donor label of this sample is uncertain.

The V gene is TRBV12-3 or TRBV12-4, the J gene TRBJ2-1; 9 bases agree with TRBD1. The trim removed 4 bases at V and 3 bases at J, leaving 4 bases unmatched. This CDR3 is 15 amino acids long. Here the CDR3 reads CASSSRQGVYNEQFF. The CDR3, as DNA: TGTGCCAGCAGTTCCCGACAGGGGGTCTACAATGAGCAGTTCTTC.

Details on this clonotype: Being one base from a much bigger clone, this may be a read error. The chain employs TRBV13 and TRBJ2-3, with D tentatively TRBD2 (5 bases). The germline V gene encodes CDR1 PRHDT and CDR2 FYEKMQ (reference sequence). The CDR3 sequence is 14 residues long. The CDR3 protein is CASSPPDGVDTKYF. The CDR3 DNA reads TGTGCCAGCAGCCCGCCGGACGGGGTGGATACGAAGTATTTT.

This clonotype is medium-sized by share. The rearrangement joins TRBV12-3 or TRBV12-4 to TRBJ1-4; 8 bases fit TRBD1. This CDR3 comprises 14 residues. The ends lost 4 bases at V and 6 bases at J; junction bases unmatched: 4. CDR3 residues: CASSSGTGHEKLFF. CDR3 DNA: TGTGCCAGCAGTTCCGGGACAGGACATGAAAAACTGTTTTTT.

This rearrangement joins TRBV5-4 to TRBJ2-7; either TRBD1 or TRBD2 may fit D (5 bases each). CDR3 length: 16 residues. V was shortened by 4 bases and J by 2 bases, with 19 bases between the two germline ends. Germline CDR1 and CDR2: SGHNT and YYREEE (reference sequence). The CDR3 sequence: CASSQLRWDGTYEQYF. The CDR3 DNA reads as TGTGCCAGCAGCCAATTAAGGTGGGACGGAACCTACGAGCAGTACTTC.

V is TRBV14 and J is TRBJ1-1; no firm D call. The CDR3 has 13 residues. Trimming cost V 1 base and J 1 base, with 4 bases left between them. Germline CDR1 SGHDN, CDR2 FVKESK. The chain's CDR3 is CASSQGGNTEAFF. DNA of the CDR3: TGTGCCAGCAGCCAAGGGGGGAACACTGAAGCTTTCTTT. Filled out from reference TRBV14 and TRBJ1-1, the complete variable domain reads EAGVTQFPSHSVIEKGQTVTLRCDPISGHDNLYWYRRVMGKEIKFLLHFVKESKQDESGMPNNRFLAERTGGTYSTLKVQPAELEDSGVYFCASSQGGNTEAFFGQGTRLTVV.

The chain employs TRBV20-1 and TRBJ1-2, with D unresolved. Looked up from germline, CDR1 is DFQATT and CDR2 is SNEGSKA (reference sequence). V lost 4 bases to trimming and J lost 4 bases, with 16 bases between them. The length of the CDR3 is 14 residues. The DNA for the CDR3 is TGCAGTGCTAAGGTGTGGCAAACCGCCTATGGCTACACCTTC. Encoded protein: CSAKVWQTAYGYTF.

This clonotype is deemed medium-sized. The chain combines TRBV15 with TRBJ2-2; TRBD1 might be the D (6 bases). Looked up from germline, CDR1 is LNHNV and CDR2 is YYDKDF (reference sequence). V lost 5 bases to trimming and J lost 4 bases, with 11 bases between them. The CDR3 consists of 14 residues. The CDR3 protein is CATSARTVTGELFF. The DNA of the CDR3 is TGTGCCACCAGCGCGCGGACAGTCACCGGGGAGCTGTTTTTT.

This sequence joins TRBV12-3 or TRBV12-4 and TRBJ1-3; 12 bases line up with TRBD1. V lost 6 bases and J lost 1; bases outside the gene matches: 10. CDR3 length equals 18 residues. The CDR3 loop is CASRKSGTGGFSGNTIYF. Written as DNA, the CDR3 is TGTGCCAGCAGGAAATCCGGGACAGGGGGCTTTTCTGGAAACACCATATATTTT.

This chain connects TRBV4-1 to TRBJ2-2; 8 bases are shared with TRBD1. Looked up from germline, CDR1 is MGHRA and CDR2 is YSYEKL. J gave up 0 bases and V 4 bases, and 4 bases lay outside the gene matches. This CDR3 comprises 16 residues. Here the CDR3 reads CASSREDRANTGELFF. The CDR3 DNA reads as TGCGCCAGCAGCCGAGAGGACAGGGCGAACACCGGGGAGCTGTTTTTT.

CDR3 DNA: TGTGCCAGCAGCTTGGGGCAGTCGGCAGATACGCAGTATTTT. Translating it yields CASSLGQSADTQYF. The chain employs TRBV5-6 and TRBJ2-3; D gene uncertain. V was shortened by 0 bases and J by 4 bases, with 9 bases between the two germline ends. Germline assignment: CDR1 SGHDT and CDR2 YYEEEE. The CDR3 spans 14 residues.

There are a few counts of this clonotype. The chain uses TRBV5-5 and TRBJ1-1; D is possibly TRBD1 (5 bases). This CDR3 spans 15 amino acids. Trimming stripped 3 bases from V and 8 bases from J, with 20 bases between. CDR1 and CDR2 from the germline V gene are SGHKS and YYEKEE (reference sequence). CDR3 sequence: CASSYAGTTLTEAFF. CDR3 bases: TGTGCCAGCAGCTACGCCGGGACGACTTTAACAGAAGCTTTCTTT.

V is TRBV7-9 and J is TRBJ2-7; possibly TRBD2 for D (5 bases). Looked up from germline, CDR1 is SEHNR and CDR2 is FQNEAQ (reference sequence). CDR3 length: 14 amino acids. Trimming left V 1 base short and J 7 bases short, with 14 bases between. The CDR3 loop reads CASSLDRGVEEQYF. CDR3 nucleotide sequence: TGTGCCAGCAGCTTAGATCGGGGAGTAGAAGAGCAGTACTTC. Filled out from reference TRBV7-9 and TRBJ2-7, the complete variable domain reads DTGVSQNPRHKITKRGQNVTFRCDPISEHNRLYWYRQTLGQGPEFLTYFQNEAQLEKSRLLSDRFSAERPKGSFSTLEIQRTEQGDSAMYLCASSLDRGVEEQYFGPGTRLTVT.

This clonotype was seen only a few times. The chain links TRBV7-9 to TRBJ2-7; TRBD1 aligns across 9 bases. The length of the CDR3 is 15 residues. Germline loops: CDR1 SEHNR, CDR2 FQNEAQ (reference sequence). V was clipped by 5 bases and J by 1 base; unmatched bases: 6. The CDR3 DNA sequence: TGTGCCAGCAGCCACCCGGGACAGGGTTCCTACGAGCAGTACTTC. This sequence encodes CASSHPGQGSYEQYF.

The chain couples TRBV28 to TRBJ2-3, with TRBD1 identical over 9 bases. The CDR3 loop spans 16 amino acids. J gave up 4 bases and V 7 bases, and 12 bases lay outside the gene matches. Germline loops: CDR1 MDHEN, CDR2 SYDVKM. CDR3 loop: CASTYGGTGYADTQYF. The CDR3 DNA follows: TGTGCCAGCACCTATGGGGGGACAGGGTACGCAGATACGCAGTATTTT.

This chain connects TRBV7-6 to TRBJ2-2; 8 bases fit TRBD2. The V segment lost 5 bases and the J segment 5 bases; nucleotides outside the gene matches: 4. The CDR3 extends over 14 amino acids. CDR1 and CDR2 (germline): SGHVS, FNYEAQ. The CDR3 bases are TGTGCCAGCAGCGGACGGGGGGGGACCGGGGAGCTGTTTTTT. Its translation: CASSGRGGTGELFF.

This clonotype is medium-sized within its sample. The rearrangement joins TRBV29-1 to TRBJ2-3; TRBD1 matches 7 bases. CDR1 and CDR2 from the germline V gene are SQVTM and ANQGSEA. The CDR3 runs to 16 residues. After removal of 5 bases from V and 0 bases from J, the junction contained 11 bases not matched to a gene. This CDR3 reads CSVSPSRTGSTDTQYF. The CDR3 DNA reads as TGCAGCGTTTCGCCCTCCCGGACAGGAAGCACAGATACGCAGTATTTT.

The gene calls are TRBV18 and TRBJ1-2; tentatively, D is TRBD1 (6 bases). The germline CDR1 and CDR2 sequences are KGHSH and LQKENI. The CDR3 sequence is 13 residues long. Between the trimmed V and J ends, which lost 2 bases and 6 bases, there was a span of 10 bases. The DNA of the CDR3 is TGTGCCAGCTCACCAACACAGGGAGATGGCTACACCTTC. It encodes CASSPTQGDGYTF.

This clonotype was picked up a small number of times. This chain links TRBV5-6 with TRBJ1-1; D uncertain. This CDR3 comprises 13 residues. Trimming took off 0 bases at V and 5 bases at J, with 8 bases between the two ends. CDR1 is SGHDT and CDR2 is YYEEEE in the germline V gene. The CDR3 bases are TGTGCCAGCAGCTTGGGGCGGGAGACTGAAGCTTTCTTT. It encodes CASSLGRETEAFF.

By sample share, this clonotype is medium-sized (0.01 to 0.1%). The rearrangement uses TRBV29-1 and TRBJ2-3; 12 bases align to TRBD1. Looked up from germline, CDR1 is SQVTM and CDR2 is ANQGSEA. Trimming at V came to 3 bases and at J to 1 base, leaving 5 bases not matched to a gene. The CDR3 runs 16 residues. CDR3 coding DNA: TGCAGCGTTGAGACCGGGACAGGGGGCGGCACAGATACGCAGTATTTT. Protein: CSVETGTGGGTDTQYF.

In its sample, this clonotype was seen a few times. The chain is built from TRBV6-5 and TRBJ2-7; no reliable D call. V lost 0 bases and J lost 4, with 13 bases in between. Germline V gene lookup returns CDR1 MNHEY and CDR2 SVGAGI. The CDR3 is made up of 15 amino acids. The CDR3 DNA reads TGTGCCAGCAGTTACTCAGGAGACACGTTATACGAGCAGTACTTC. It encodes CASSYSGDTLYEQYF.